This is a list of T cell receptor beta chains from one sample in a study of regulatory T cells in long-lasting Graves disease. TCRdb used MiXCR to reprocess the multiplex PCR reads, holding one entry per CDR3 protein. The table lists 400,000 to 500,000 distinct CDR3 sequences, 14% to 15% of them singletons. The same data also went into a second study, on T cells in Graves' hyperthyroidism and ophthalmopathy.

This specimen was peripheral blood mononuclear cells (PBMCs), taken at new diagnosis, from a patient treated with antithyroid drugs. The receptors were gathered from a woman aged 30 to 39 with Graves disease. Both conserved end residues are part of each CDR3. Each record gives: J gene, V gene, D gene, clone size, CDR3 DNA, CDR3 protein. A D gene is named only where the DNA matches it firmly. Size is omitted from some rows. Given values are once, few, many or a class for expanded clones.

TRBJ2-7	TRBV12-3/TRBV12-4	NA	many	TGTGCCAGCAGGACGGGTTTGGGCGAGCAGTACTTC	CASRTGLGEQYF
TRBJ2-5	TRBV19	TRBD1	NA	TGTGCCACCGAATACCGGGACAGGGAAAGAGAGACCCAGTACTTC	CATEYRDRERETQYF
TRBJ2-1	TRBV5-1	NA	many	TGCGCCAGCAGCTTGCCGATCTACAATGAGCAGTTCTTC	CASSLPIYNEQFF
TRBJ2-5	TRBV5-1	NA	many	TGCGCCAGCAGCTTGGCCAAGACCCAAGAGACCCAGTACTTC	CASSLAKTQETQYF
TRBJ2-1	TRBV28	TRBD2	many	TGTGCCAGCAGTTTATGGGGACTAGCGGGAGGAATGAATGAGCAGTTCTTC	CASSLWGLAGGMNEQFF
TRBJ2-1	TRBV11-2	TRBD2	many	TGTGCCAGCAGCTTACGGTCTAGCGGGAGCCCAATAGAGCAGTTCTTC	CASSLRSSGSPIEQFF
TRBJ2-5	TRBV11-2	TRBD1	many	TGTGCCAGCAGCTTACCACAGGGGGTGTACTCCCAGTACTTC	CASSLPQGVYSQYF
TRBJ1-4	TRBV6-1	NA	NA	TGTGCCAGCAGTGAGAGCACAACTAATGAAAAACTGTTTTTT	CASSESTTNEKLFF
TRBJ2-3	TRBV6-2/TRBV6-3	TRBD2	many	TGTGCCTCCCACCGCGCGGGAGAGGTAGATACGCAGTATTTT	CASHRAGEVDTQYF
TRBJ2-3	TRBV6-2/TRBV6-3	NA	many	TGTGCCAGCAGGGGACCCATTACGGGTCGAAACACAGATACGCAGTATTTT	CASRGPITGRNTDTQYF
TRBJ2-7	TRBV7-9	TRBD2	many	TGTGCCAGCAGCCCTAGGGGCGGATCGGGACTAAGGGCTCGGGAGCAGTACTTC	CASSPRGGSGLRAREQYF